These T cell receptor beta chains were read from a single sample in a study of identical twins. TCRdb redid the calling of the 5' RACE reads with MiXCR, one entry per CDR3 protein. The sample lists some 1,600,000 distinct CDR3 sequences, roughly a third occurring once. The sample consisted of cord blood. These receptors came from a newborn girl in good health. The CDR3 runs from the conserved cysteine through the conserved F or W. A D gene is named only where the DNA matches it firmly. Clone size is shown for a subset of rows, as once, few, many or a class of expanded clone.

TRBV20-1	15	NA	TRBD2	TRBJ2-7	TGCAGTGCTAGAACTCCTGGGACTAGCGTCTACGAGCAGTACTTC	CSARTPGTSVYEQYF
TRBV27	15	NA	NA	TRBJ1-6	TGTGCCGGCACCCGAGGAACAGGGTTTAATTCACCCCTCCACTTT	CAGTRGTGFNSPLHF
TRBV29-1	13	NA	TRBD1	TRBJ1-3	TGCAGCGTCACCCCGGGACAGGGAAACACCATATATTTT	CSVTPGQGNTIYF
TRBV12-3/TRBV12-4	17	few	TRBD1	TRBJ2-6	TGTGCCAGTTTTAGGACCAGGGGGCCCACTGGGGCCAACGTCCTGACTTTC	CASFRTRGPTGANVLTF
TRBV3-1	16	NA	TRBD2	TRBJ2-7	TGTGCCAGCAAGGGACTAGCGGGGGGGCCGTACAATGAGCAGTACTTC	CASKGLAGGPYNEQYF
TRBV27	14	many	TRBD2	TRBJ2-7	TGTGCCAGCAGTTTAAGCGGGAGTCTCCACGAGCAGTACTTC	CASSLSGSLHEQYF
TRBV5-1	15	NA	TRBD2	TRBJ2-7	TGCGCCAGCAGCTTGTGGCGGGGGTGGACCTACGAGCAGTACTTC	CASSLWRGWTYEQYF
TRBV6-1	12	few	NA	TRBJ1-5	TGTGCCCTTGGTACGAGCAATCAGCCCCAGCATTTT	CALGTSNQPQHF
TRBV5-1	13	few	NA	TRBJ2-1	TGCGCCAGCAGCTTGGTTTTTCGGAGTGAGCAGTTCTTC	CASSLVFRSEQFF
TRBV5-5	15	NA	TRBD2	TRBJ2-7	TGTGCCAGCAGCTTGGTGGGGGGGATGTCCTACGAGCAGTACTTC	CASSLVGGMSYEQYF